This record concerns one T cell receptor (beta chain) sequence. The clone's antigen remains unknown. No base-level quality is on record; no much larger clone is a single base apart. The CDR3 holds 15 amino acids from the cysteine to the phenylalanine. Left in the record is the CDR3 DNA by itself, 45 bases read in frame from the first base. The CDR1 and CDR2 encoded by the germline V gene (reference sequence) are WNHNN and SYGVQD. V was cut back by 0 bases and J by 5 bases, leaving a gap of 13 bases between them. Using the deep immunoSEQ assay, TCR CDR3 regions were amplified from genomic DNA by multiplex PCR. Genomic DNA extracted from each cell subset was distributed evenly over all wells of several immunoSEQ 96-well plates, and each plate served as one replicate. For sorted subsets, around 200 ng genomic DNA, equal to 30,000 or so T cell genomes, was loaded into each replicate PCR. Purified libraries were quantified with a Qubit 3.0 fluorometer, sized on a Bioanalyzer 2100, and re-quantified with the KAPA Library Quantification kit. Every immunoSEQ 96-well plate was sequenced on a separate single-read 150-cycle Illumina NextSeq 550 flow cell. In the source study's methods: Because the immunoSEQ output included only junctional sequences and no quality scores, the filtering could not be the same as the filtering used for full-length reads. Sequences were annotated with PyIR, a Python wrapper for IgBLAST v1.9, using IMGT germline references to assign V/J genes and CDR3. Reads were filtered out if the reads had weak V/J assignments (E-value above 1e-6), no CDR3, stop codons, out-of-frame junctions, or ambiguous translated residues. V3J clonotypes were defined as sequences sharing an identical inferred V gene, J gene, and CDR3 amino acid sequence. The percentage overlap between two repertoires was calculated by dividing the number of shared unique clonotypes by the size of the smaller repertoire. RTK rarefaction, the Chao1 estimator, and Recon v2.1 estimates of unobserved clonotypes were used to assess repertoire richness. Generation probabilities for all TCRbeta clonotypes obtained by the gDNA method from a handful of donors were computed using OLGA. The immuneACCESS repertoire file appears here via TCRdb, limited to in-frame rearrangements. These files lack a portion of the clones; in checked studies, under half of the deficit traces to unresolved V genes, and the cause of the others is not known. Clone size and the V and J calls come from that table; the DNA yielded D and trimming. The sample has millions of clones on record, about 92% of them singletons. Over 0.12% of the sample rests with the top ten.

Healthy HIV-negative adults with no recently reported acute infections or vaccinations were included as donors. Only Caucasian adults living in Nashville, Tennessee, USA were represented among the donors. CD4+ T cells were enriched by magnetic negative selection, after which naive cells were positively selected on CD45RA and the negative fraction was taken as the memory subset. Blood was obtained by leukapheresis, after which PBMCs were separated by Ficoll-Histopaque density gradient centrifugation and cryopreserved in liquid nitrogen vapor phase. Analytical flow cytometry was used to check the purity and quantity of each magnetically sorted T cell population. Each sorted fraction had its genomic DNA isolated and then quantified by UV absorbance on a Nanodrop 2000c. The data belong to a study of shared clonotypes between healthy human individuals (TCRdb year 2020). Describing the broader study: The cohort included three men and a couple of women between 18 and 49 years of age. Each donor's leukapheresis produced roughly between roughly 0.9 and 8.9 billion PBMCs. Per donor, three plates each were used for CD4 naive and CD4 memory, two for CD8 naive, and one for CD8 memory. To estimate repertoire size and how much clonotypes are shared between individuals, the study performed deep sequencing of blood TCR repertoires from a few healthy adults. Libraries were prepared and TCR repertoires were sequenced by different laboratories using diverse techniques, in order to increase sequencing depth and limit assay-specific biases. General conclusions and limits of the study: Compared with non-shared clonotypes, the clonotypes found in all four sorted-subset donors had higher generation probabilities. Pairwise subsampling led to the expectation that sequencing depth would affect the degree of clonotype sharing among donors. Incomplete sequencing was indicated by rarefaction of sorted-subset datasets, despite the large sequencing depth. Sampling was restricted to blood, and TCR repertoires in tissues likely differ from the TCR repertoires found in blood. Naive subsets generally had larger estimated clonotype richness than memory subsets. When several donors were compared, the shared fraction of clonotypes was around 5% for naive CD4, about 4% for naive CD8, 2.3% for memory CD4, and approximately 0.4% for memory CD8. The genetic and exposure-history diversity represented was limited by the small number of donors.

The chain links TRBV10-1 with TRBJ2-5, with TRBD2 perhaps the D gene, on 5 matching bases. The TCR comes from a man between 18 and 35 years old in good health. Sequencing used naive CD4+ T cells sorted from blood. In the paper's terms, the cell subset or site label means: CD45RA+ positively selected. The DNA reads TGCGCCAGCAGTGAGTCGCTCTTTACGGGGGAGACCCAGTACTTC. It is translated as CASSESLFTGETQYF.